The present entry profiles one T cell receptor (gamma chain) with its context. Its antigen is not identified. TCRdb lists the protein of a much larger clone for this DNA, which differs at residue 9, so this is likely a read error; the protein given here is translated from the DNA itself. Gammadelta T cells were flow-sorted from PBMC into Vgamma9/Vdelta2+ and Vdelta2-negative populations for bulk analysis. This sample is drawn from a study of γδ T cells in repeated Plasmodium falciparum infection. Notes on the study in general: Over time and infection, Vgamma9/Vdelta2+ repertoires remained highly stable and polyclonal.

TCRdb re-processed the multiplex PCR reads using CATT. The sample yields 25,000 to 35,000 gamma-chain clones, over 1.1% seen once. Germline assignment: CDR1 GITISATS and CDR2 ISYDGTV (reference sequence). The CDR3 totals 11 residues. This TCR was recovered from a pool of human donors (malaria-infected and uninfected, not separated). No J gene was called, and the V gene is TRGV9. Sample: gamma-delta T cells from blood. CDR3 DNA: TGTGCCTTGTGGACTGTCTATAAGAGACTCTTT. Translation: CALWTVYKRLF.